This T cell receptor (beta chain) was recorded in a study of blood T cell repertoires in COVID-19. On the study more broadly: Sites in the United States, Italy and Spain provided acute and convalescent COVID-19 samples.

The protocol was immunoSEQ multiplex PCR, while the TCRdb copy is restricted to in-frame clones and leaves out a portion. The table records 15,000 to 20,000 clones, 90% to 95% of them present only once. The V segment lost 5 bases and the J segment 6 bases; nucleotides outside the gene matches: 6. The germline V gene encodes CDR1 MNHEY and CDR2 SVGAGI. The CDR3 totals 14 residues. The genes are TRBV6-5 and TRBJ2-7; 11 nucleotides align to TRBD1. What was sequenced was peripheral blood. This receptor was taken from a woman aged 50 to 65 with active COVID-19. The CDR3 region is CASSTPGTGGEQYF. CDR3 DNA sequence: TGTGCCAGCAGTACTCCCGGGACAGGGGGCGAGCAGTACTTC.